A single sample is the source of the 30 T cell receptor beta chains below, sequenced in a study of post-analysis software for immune sequencing data. Study-wide results and caveats: Patients had higher frequencies than controls of roughly five TRBV segments, including TRBV5-6, TRBV5-1 and TRBV20-1.

For these receptors, no antigen is known. Researchers reported that TCR beta cDNA libraries carried unique molecular identifiers. TCRdb ran MiXCR on the PCR reads and lists one entry per CDR3 protein. The sample consists of some 690,000 distinct CDR3 sequences, around 64% of them appearing once. Sequencing was performed on blood. The receptors here all came from a girl aged 2-15 years with multiple sclerosis.

The CDR3 DNA reads as TGTGCCAGCAGCTTCCACCTGGGACTAGCGGGGGGGCCAAGTAATGAGCAGTTCTTC. Protein product: CASSFHLGLAGGPSNEQFF. The rearrangement links TRBV7-2 to TRBJ2-1; TRBD2 matches at 16 bases. The length of the CDR3 is 19 residues. With V trimmed by 3 bases and J by 7 bases, 12 bases remained unmatched. Germline V lookup: CDR1 SGHTA, CDR2 FQGNSA.

The chain employs TRBV6-6 and TRBJ2-1; 12 nucleotides align to TRBD2. The CDR3 runs to 16 residues. The J segment lost 7 bases and the V segment lost 6 bases, leaving 10 bases of the junction unmatched. Looked up from germline, CDR1 is MNHNY and CDR2 is SVGAGI (reference sequence). The CDR3 region has the DNA TGTGCCAGCAGCAATCCGACTAGCGGGAGCGGAAATGAGCAGTTCTTC. Its protein product is CASSNPTSGSGNEQFF.

Worth noting for this clonotype: One end of the junction is discordant with germline, which a read error may explain. V usage is TRBV15 and J usage is TRBJ2-7; the D is unclear. CDR3 length equals 13 residues. The germline CDR1 and CDR2 sequences are LNHNV and YYDKDF (reference sequence). DNA for the CDR3: TGTGCCACCGGCAGCATGCCATCCTACGAGCAGTACTTC. Protein product: CATGSMPSYEQYF.

The chain carries TRBV18 and TRBJ2-1; TRBD2 matches 8 bases. This CDR3 contains 15 residues. J was trimmed by 4 bases and V by 3 bases; bases with no gene match: 5. From germline, CDR1 is KGHSH and CDR2 LQKENI. The DNA of the CDR3 is TGTGCCAGCTCACCGGGACTAGATAGATACAATGAGCAGTTCTTC. It is translated as CASSPGLDRYNEQFF.

The gene calls are TRBV7-9 and TRBJ2-2; D gene unclear. CDR1 and CDR2 (germline): SEHNR, FQNEAQ (reference sequence). Between the trimmed V and J ends, which lost 1 base and 2 bases, there was a span of 11 bases. The CDR3 sequence is 16 residues long. Here the CDR3 reads CASSLDNHRNTGELFF. CDR3 in DNA: TGTGCCAGCAGCTTAGATAACCACAGAAACACCGGGGAGCTGTTTTTT.

V and J are TRBV20-1 and TRBJ2-5, with D hard to call. This CDR3 has 11 residues. V lost 7 bases to trimming and J lost 1 base, with 7 bases between them. CDR1 is DFQATT, CDR2 SNEGSKA, per germline (reference sequence). The CDR3 coding sequence is TGCAGTGTCACAGCCCAAGAGACCCAGTACTTC. Its protein product is CSVTAQETQYF.

This clonotype appeared once. The rearrangement uses TRBV28 and TRBJ2-2; 11 bases map to TRBD2. V shed 3 bases, J shed 11 bases, and the junction held 8 bases outside the gene matches. The CDR3 spans 15 residues. Germline CDR1 MDHEN, CDR2 SYDVKM. The CDR3: CASSFWRLAGGELFF. The CDR3, as DNA: TGTGCCAGCAGTTTTTGGCGGCTAGCGGGGGGAGAGCTGTTTTTT. The whole variable domain, remainder taken from reference TRBV28 and TRBJ2-2, is DVKVTQSSRYLVKRTGEKVFLECVQDMDHENMFWYRQDPGLGLRLIYFSYDVKMKEKGDIPEGYSVSREKKERFSLILESASTNQTSMYLCASSFWRLAGGELFFGEGSRLTVL.

V gene TRBV29-1 combines with J gene TRBJ2-7; perhaps TRBD2 as D (5 bases). Trimming left V 4 bases short and J 3 bases short, with 13 bases between. The CDR3 totals 13 residues. Per germline, CDR1 SQVTM and CDR2 ANQGSEA. CDR3 amino acids: CSVVERSSYEQYF. In DNA, the CDR3 is TGCAGCGTTGTGGAGCGGAGTAGCTACGAGCAGTACTTC.

CDR3 residues: CASSYQDLQETQYF. CDR3 bases: TGTGCCAGCAGTTACCAGGACTTACAAGAGACCCAGTACTTC. This rearrangement joins TRBV6-5 to TRBJ2-5; D perhaps matches TRBD2 (5 bases). CDR1 and CDR2 from the germline V gene are MNHEY and SVGAGI. The CDR3 sequence is 14 residues long. Trimming took off 2 bases at V and 2 bases at J, with 9 bases between the two ends.

Worth noting for this clonotype: One end of the junction fails to match germline, which may point to a read error. This chain connects TRBV5-6 to TRBJ2-1; D possibly corresponds to TRBD1 (6 bases). This CDR3 spans 14 amino acids. Germline V CDR1 and CDR2: SGHDT, YYEEEE. The CDR3 region has the DNA TGTGCCAGCAGCTCCACAGGGCCCTACGATGAGCAGTTCTTC. This translates into CASSSTGPYDEQFF.

This clonotype has just a few counts. The CDR3 DNA is TGCGCCAGCAGCTTCGACCCTTACAATGAGCAGTTCTTC. It is translated as CASSFDPYNEQFF. J is TRBJ2-1 and V is TRBV5-1; D call uncertain. Germline CDR1 SGHRS, CDR2 YFSETQ. The CDR3 runs to 13 residues. The V end was cut by 2 bases, the J end by 4 bases, with 7 bases between.

The chain combines TRBV5-1 with TRBJ2-3; D is unclear. Trimming took off 7 bases at V and 4 bases at J, with 16 bases between the two ends. Germline loops: CDR1 SGHRS, CDR2 YFSETQ. CDR3 length: 14 residues. The CDR3 region has the DNA TGCGCCAGCGGCCTCGAGGATCTGTCAGATACGCAGTATTTT. This codes for CASGLEDLSDTQYF. The variable domain in full, completed from reference TRBV5-1 and TRBJ2-3, reads KAGVTQTPRYLIKTRGQQVTLSCSPISGHRSVSWYQQTPGQGLQFLFEYFSETQRNKGNFPGRFSGRQFSNSRSEMNVSTLELGDSALYLCASGLEDLSDTQYFGPGTRLTVL.

The chain couples TRBV20-1 to TRBJ2-7; no reliable D call. The CDR3 consists of 14 residues. V gave up 2 bases and J gave up 2 bases, with 13 bases separating them. CDR1 is DFQATT, CDR2 SNEGSKA, per germline (reference sequence). Written as DNA, the CDR3 is TGCAGTGCTAGACCCGCCCCCCGCCCCTACGAGCAGTACTTC. Its protein product is CSARPAPRPYEQYF.

CDR3 amino acids: CASSWEYEQFF. CDR3 nucleotides: TGTGCCAGCAGCTGGGAGTATGAGCAGTTCTTC. The J gene is TRBJ2-1, the V gene TRBV5-5; a possible D gene is TRBD2 (5 bases). This CDR3 has 11 residues. Germline lookup yields CDR1 SGHKS and CDR2 YYEKEE (reference sequence). Between the trimmed V and J ends, which lost 3 bases and 8 bases, there was a span of 6 bases.

The table lists this clonotype with a few counts. The chain employs TRBV5-1 and TRBJ2-1; D remains ambiguous. The CDR3 is made up of 18 amino acids. Germline assignment: CDR1 SGHRS and CDR2 YFSETQ. Trimming left V 0 bases short and J 4 bases short, with 20 bases between. The CDR3 nucleotides are TGCGCCAGCAGCTTGGCCACTAACCCCGACAACAAATACAATGAGCAGTTCTTC. Translating gives CASSLATNPDNKYNEQFF.

This clonotype turned up a few times. The chain uses TRBV20-1 and TRBJ2-3, with 12 bases matching TRBD2. Looked up from germline, CDR1 is DFQATT and CDR2 is SNEGSKA (reference sequence). Unmatched junction bases numbered 11, after V lost 5 bases and J lost 2 bases. This CDR3 is 17 amino acids long. The CDR3 DNA follows: TGCAGTGCTGATGGACTAGCGGGGAACCCTCACACAGATACGCAGTATTTT. This codes for CSADGLAGNPHTDTQYF.

The chain joins TRBV29-1 to TRBJ2-3; 10 bases map to TRBD1. The germline gives CDR1 SQVTM, CDR2 ANQGSEA. V shed 4 bases, J shed 5 bases, and the junction held 12 bases outside the gene matches. The CDR3 consists of 16 residues. CDR3: CSVGAETGGSGDTQYF. Written as DNA, the CDR3 is TGCAGCGTTGGAGCTGAGACAGGGGGCAGTGGAGATACGCAGTATTTT.

The sample holds one count of this clonotype. This rearrangement joins TRBV27 to TRBJ2-3; 7 positions match TRBD2. The CDR3 contains 13 residues. CDR1 and CDR2 (germline): MNHEY, SMNVEV (reference sequence). J was trimmed by 5 bases and V by 5 bases; bases with no gene match: 4. Here the CDR3 DNA reads TGTGCCAGCAGTGGTGGGAGGGGAGATACGCAGTATTTT. Its protein product is CASSGGRGDTQYF.

The V gene is TRBV12-3 or TRBV12-4, the J gene TRBJ2-6, with D tentatively TRBD1 (6 bases). The CDR3 is 15 amino acids. V was cut by 10 bases and J by 0 bases, with 13 bases left in between. The CDR3 nucleotides read TGTGCCATTATTACAGGGTCCTCTGGGGCCAACGTCCTGACTTTC. Protein sequence: CAIITGSSGANVLTF.

In DNA, the CDR3 is TGTGCCAGCAGCCAGCCCCGCGGGAGGCGTTACGAGCAGTACTTC. Translation gives CASSQPRGRRYEQYF. The chain recombines TRBV3-1 with TRBJ2-5; 8 nucleotides agree with TRBD2. The end of the DNA aligns better with TRBJ2-7, so the J call may be wrong. Germline CDR1 LGHDT, CDR2 YNNKEL (reference sequence). The CDR3 length is 15 residues.

This chain links TRBV15 with TRBJ1-6, with 8 bases that match TRBD1. V was clipped by 3 bases and J by 5 bases; unmatched bases: 6. This CDR3 is 16 amino acids long. Germline V gene sequence: CDR1 LNHNV, CDR2 YYDKDF (reference sequence). The CDR3 nucleotides are TGTGCCACCAGCAGGTCAGGGACAGGCAATAATTCACCCCTCCACTTT. Amino acids: CATSRSGTGNNSPLHF.

The chain couples TRBV5-6 to TRBJ2-1; D ambiguous. Matching the DNA end better, TRBJ2-7 makes the J call doubtful. The CDR3 loop spans 13 amino acids. Germline V gives CDR1 SGHDT, CDR2 YYEEEE. The CDR3: CASSLGNYNEQYF. In DNA, the CDR3 is TGTGCCAGCAGCTTGGGGAACTACAATGAGCAGTACTTC.

V usage is TRBV27 and J usage is TRBJ1-6; TRBD1 aligns across 11 bases. V shed 3 bases and J 10 bases; nucleotides not matched to a gene: 5. The CDR3 extends over 15 amino acids. Germline V gene sequence: CDR1 MNHEY, CDR2 SMNVEV (reference sequence). The CDR3 nucleotides are TGTGCCAGCAGTTTCGGACAGGGGGCTACGTCACCCCTCCACTTT. This encodes CASSFGQGATSPLHF.

This chain connects TRBV6-5 to TRBJ2-7, with TRBD1 as a possible D gene (6 bases). The end of the DNA is better explained by TRBJ2-5, so the J call may be wrong. The length of the CDR3 is 14 residues. The germline CDR1 and CDR2 sequences are MNHEY and SVGAGI. The CDR3 bases are TGTGCCAGCAGGTGGGGCAGGGGTGTAGAGACCCAGTACTTC. It yields the protein CASRWGRGVETQYF.

This clonotype has just a few counts. The chain uses TRBV29-1 and TRBJ2-3; unclear D gene. From germline, CDR1 is SQVTM and CDR2 ANQGSEA. The CDR3 contains 13 residues. V was shortened by 7 bases and J by 2 bases, with 13 bases between the two germline ends. The CDR3 nucleotides are TGCAGCGCCCAAAGACCTTACACAGATACGCAGTATTTT. Translation: CSAQRPYTDTQYF.

The DNA for the CDR3 is TGTGCCACCAGTGACCGTAGCGGGGGGGAAGAGACCCAGTACTTC. This codes for CATSDRSGGEETQYF. This chain connects TRBV24-1 to TRBJ2-5; 11 bases are shared with TRBD2. Germline V gives CDR1 KGHDR, CDR2 SFDVKD. J gave up 3 bases and V 4 bases, and 3 bases lay outside the gene matches. This CDR3 is built from 15 residues.

This sequence joins TRBV27 and TRBJ1-5; 10 nucleotides align to TRBD1. J was trimmed by 6 bases and V by 6 bases; bases with no gene match: 5. The CDR3 is 14 residues long. Germline V gene data show CDR1 as MNHEY and CDR2 as SMNVEV (reference sequence). In DNA, the CDR3 is TGTGCCAGCAGCCCAGGGACAGGGGCTCAGCCCCAGCATTTT. Its protein product is CASSPGTGAQPQHF.

The chain couples TRBV28 to TRBJ1-5, with 7 bases aligning to TRBD1. Germline trimming cut 5 bases from V and 0 bases from J; bases unmatched to any gene: 10. Germline CDR1 and CDR2: MDHEN and SYDVKM. The CDR3 runs 17 residues. This chain's CDR3 is CASSGGDSQYSNQPQHF. The DNA for the CDR3 is TGTGCCAGCAGTGGGGGGGACAGCCAATATAGCAATCAGCCCCAGCATTTT.

The chain combines TRBV7-9 with TRBJ2-3; 11 bases fit TRBD2. The CDR3 has 15 residues. Trimming at V came to 7 bases and at J to 0 bases, leaving 3 bases not matched to a gene. Germline CDR1 SEHNR, CDR2 FQNEAQ (reference sequence). DNA of the CDR3: TGTGCCAGCACTGGGACTAGCGGAAGCACAGATACGCAGTATTTT. Translating gives CASTGTSGSTDTQYF.

The chain has TRBV11-2 and TRBJ1-2; possibly TRBD1 for D (6 bases). Germline CDR1 SGHAT, CDR2 FQNNGV. CDR3 length: 16 amino acids. Trimming took 4 bases from V and 3 from J, leaving 18 bases between them. The CDR3 DNA follows: TGTGCCAGCAGCTCCCCCGTGGAGGGGGTCCACTATGGCTACACCTTC. Translated: CASSSPVEGVHYGYTF.